Listed here are 5 T cell receptor beta chains from one sample, sequenced in a study of cytomegalovirus exposure and HLA in healthy donors. Primers included in the PCR were 60 Vbeta and 13 Jbeta primers. Produced via immunoSEQ multiplex PCR; TCRdb's table is partial and in-frame only. The data show approximately 150,000 clones, with approximately 72% seen just once and roughly 2% held by the top ten. Sequenced sample: PBMCs. All receptors derive from a man in his forties in good health and CMV-seronegative.

The J gene is TRBJ2-2, the V gene TRBV10-3; weak D call: TRBD1 (6 bases). The germline V and J ends were trimmed by 6 bases and 6 bases, with 14 bases remaining between them. The CDR3 totals 14 residues. In germline, CDR1 is ENHRY, CDR2 SYGVKD. The CDR3 region has the DNA TGTGCCATCAGCGAAAACAGGGCGGCCGGGGAGCTGTTTTTT. It specifies CAISENRAAGELFF.

In this sample, this clone turned up a few times. This chain joins TRBV28 and TRBJ1-1, with 10 bases identical to TRBD1. V gave up 8 bases and J gave up 0 bases; unmatched junction bases: 6. The CDR3 has 15 amino acids. Germline-derived CDR1 and CDR2 are MDHEN and SYDVKM. In DNA form, the CDR3 reads TGTGCCAGCGGGGGACAGGGGACGGTGAACACTGAAGCTTTCTTT. This encodes CASGGQGTVNTEAFF. The variable domain in full, completed from reference TRBV28 and TRBJ1-1, reads DVKVTQSSRYLVKRTGEKVFLECVQDMDHENMFWYRQDPGLGLRLIYFSYDVKMKEKGDIPEGYSVSREKKERFSLILESASTNQTSMYLCASGGQGTVNTEAFFGQGTRLTVV.

This clone was counted between two and nine times. The V call is TRBV5-1, the J call TRBJ1-2; no firm D call. CDR3 length: 13 residues. Germline CDR1 SGHRS, CDR2 YFSETQ. Trimming took off 1 base at V and 8 bases at J, with 12 bases between the two ends. The CDR3 reads CASSLTGSEGYTF. For the CDR3, the DNA is TGCGCCAGCAGCTTGACGGGGTCGGAAGGCTACACCTTC.

In DNA form, the CDR3 reads TGTGCCAGTAGTCCTAACTCAAAATCTAGCACAGATACGCAGTATTTT. This translates into CASSPNSKSSTDTQYF. The V and J genes are TRBV19 and TRBJ2-3; D remains ambiguous. CDR3 length: 16 residues. The germline gives CDR1 LNHDA, CDR2 SQIVND (reference sequence). V was shortened by 5 bases and J by 0 bases, with 15 bases between the two germline ends.

The chain links TRBV7-9 to TRBJ2-3; 12 bases map to TRBD1. The trim removed 4 bases at V and 3 bases at J, leaving 11 bases unmatched. The CDR3 sequence is 18 residues long. CDR1 is SEHNR, CDR2 FQNEAQ, per germline (reference sequence). CDR3 in amino acids: CASSSTGTGGEWTDTQYF. DNA for the CDR3: TGTGCCAGCAGCTCCACCGGGACAGGGGGCGAGTGGACAGATACGCAGTATTTT.